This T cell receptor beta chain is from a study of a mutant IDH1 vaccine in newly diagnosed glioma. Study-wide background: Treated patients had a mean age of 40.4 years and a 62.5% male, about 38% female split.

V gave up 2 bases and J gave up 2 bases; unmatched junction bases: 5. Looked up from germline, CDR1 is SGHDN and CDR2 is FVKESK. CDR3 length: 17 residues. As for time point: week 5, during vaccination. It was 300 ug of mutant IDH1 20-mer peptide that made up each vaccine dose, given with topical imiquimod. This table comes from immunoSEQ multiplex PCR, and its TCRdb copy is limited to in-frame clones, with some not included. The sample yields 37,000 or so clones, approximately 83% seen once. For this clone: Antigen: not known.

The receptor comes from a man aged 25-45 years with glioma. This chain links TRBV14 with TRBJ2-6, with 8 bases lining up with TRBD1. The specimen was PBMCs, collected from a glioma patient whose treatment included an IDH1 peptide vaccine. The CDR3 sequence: CASSQRQGAAGANVLTF. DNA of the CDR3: TGTGCCAGCAGCCAACGCCAGGGGGCAGCTGGGGCCAACGTCCTGACTTTC.